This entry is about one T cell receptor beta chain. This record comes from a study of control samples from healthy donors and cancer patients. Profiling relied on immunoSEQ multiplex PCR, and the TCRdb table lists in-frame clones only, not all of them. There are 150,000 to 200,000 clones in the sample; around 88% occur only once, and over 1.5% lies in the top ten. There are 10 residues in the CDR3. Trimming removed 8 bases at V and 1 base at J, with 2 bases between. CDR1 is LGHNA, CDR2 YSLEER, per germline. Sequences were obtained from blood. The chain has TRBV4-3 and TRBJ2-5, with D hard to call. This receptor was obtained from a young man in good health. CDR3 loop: CASPQETQYF. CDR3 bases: TGCGCCAGCCCCCAAGAGACCCAGTACTTC.